This T cell receptor (beta chain) was sequenced for a study of T cells in Graves' hyperthyroidism and ophthalmopathy. Findings and limits, study-wide: Peripheral blood also featured most of the thyroid clonotypes expanded above 0.001.

Patients aged 18 to 65 had newly diagnosed hyperthyroidism lasting under 2 months. Orbital computed tomography, thyroid ultrasound, serum thyroxine and TRAb, and clinical symptoms together informed the diagnoses. PBMCs were sourced from more than 9 ml fresh peripheral blood. This clonotype was recorded at least ten times. Its antigen remains unidentified. RNA transcripts gave rise to amplified TCR beta CDR3 regions. TCR CDR3 regions were first amplified by RT-PCR with HTBI primers. One entry per CDR3 protein results from TCRdb running MiXCR on the multiplex PCR reads. The table has about 710,000 distinct CDR3 sequences, about a sixth seen once. CDR3 length: 14 residues. V lost 5 bases to trimming and J lost 4 bases; unmatched junction nucleotides: 5. The V gene's germline CDR1 is DFQATT and CDR2 SNEGSKA (reference sequence).

The sequenced sample consisted of blood. The receptor was isolated from a man younger than 30 with Graves' hyperthyroidism. The chain couples TRBV20-1 to TRBJ2-5; TRBD1 aligns across 12 bases. As DNA, the CDR3 is TGCAGTGCTCCCGGGACAGGGGGCTTAGAGACCCAGTACTTC. This encodes CSAPGTGGLETQYF.